Presented here are 18 T cell receptor beta chains from one specimen sequenced in a study of blood T cell repertoires in COVID-19. Libraries were prepared by immunoSEQ multiplex PCR; TCRdb keeps only in-frame clonotypes and omits some of them. The sample gives 87,000 or so clones, more than 70% of which show up once; approximately 7% is in the top ten. Source material: peripheral blood. These TCRs come from a human donor with acute or convalescent COVID-19. The donor label of this sample is uncertain.

V usage is TRBV19 and J usage is TRBJ1-2, with D possibly being TRBD1 (5 bases). Germline V gene data show CDR1 as LNHDA and CDR2 as SQIVND (reference sequence). Trimming stripped 4 bases from V and 0 bases from J, with 15 bases between. The CDR3 is 16 residues long. CDR3 protein: CASSKGQQVTNYGYTF. The DNA for the CDR3 is TGTGCCAGTAGTAAGGGGCAACAGGTTACTAACTATGGCTACACCTTC.

In its sample, this clone was seen once. Germline is not matched at one junction end, which may reflect a read error. V is TRBV5-4 and J is TRBJ1-3; 9 bases line up with TRBD1. Germline assignment: CDR1 SGHNT and CDR2 YYREEE (reference sequence). This CDR3 comprises 18 residues. The CDR3 DNA follows: TGTGCCAGCGGCTTACAGGGGGCGATTACTAGCTCTGGAAACACCATATATTTT. This translates into CASGLQGAITSSGNTIYF.

This clone was counted a few times. The CDR3 spells CASSREGTGGRETQYF. CDR3 nucleotides: TGTGCCAGCAGCCGCGAGGGGACAGGGGGCCGTGAGACCCAGTACTTC. The chain links TRBV14 to TRBJ2-5; 12 bases agree with TRBD1. The germline V gene has CDR1 SGHDN and CDR2 FVKESK. The CDR3 extends over 16 amino acids. V lost 4 bases, J lost 5 bases, and 8 bases stayed unmatched. The full variable domain, rest sourced from reference TRBV14 and TRBJ2-5, is EAGVTQFPSHSVIEKGQTVTLRCDPISGHDNLYWYRRVMGKEIKFLLHFVKESKQDESGMPNNRFLAERTGGTYSTLKVQPAELEDSGVYFCASSREGTGGRETQYFGPGTRLLVL.

The rearrangement uses TRBV14 and TRBJ2-7; 10 positions match TRBD1. The CDR3 loop spans 13 amino acids. With 8 bases clipped from V and 7 bases from J, the junction kept 8 bases outside the gene matches. Germline V gene data show CDR1 as SGHDN and CDR2 as FVKESK. The CDR3 spells CASGRQGAGEQYF. DNA of the CDR3: TGTGCCAGCGGTAGACAGGGGGCAGGTGAGCAGTACTTC.

This clone was detected a few times. The CDR3 loop reads CASGGVNTEAFF. The CDR3 coding sequence is TGTGCTAGTGGTGGAGTGAACACTGAAGCTTTCTTT. The rearrangement joins TRBV12-5 to TRBJ1-1; D remains ambiguous. Germline CDR1 is LGHNT and CDR2 is FRNRAP. The CDR3 is 12 residues long. Trimming took off 5 bases at V and 0 bases at J, with 4 bases between the two ends. Filled out from reference TRBV12-5 and TRBJ1-1, the complete variable domain reads DARVTQTPRHKVTEMGQEVTMRCQPILGHNTVFWYRQTMMQGLELLAYFRNRAPLDDSGMPKDRFSAEMPDATLATLKIQPSEPRDSAVYFCASGGVNTEAFFGQGTRLTVV.

The rearrangement links TRBV19 to TRBJ2-4, with D uncertain. V lost 7 bases to trimming and J lost 0 bases, with 25 bases between them. Germline V lookup: CDR1 LNHDA, CDR2 SQIVND (reference sequence). CDR3 length equals 19 residues. CDR3 in amino acids: CASTTRVLSFPLAKNIQYF. CDR3 nucleotides: TGTGCCAGTACCACCCGGGTCCTCTCATTTCCACTAGCCAAAAACATTCAGTACTTC.

The chain is built from TRBV30 and TRBJ2-7; 10 bases match TRBD1. The CDR3 has 13 amino acids. Trimming cost V 5 bases and J 3 bases; bases outside gene matches: 4. Germline-derived CDR1 and CDR2 are GTSNPN and SVGIG (reference sequence). In DNA, the CDR3 is TGTGCCTGGGAAGGACAGGGGGGCTACGAGCAGTACTTC. It codes for CAWEGQGGYEQYF.

V is TRBV13 and J is TRBJ1-2; D is perhaps TRBD1 (6 bases). CDR1 and CDR2 (germline): PRHDT, FYEKMQ (reference sequence). CDR3 length equals 16 residues. Trimming removed 3 bases from V and 4 bases from J, with 18 bases in between. The CDR3: CASSLGRTEYGYGYTF. In DNA, the CDR3 is TGTGCCAGCAGCTTGGGAAGGACAGAGTACGGCTATGGCTACACCTTC.

CDR3 nucleotides: TGTGCCAGCAGAGACAGGGGGGGGGCTGGCTACACCTTC. Its translation: CASRDRGGAGYTF. The chain links TRBV9 to TRBJ1-2; TRBD1 matches at 9 bases. The CDR3 contains 13 residues. The trim removed 5 bases at V and 7 bases at J, leaving 6 bases unmatched. CDR1 is SGDLS and CDR2 is YYNGEE in the germline V gene. Filled out from reference TRBV9 and TRBJ1-2, the complete variable domain reads DSGVTQTPKHLITATGQRVTLRCSPRSGDLSVYWYQQSLDQGLQFLIQYYNGEERAKGNILERFSAQQFPDLHSELNLSSLELGDSALYFCASRDRGGAGYTFGSGTRLTVV.

The chain uses TRBV2 and TRBJ2-2, with a possible D match to TRBD2 (5 bases). The CDR3 length is 14 residues. Germline V gene data show CDR1 as SNHLY and CDR2 as FYNNEI. Trimming took 4 bases from V and 1 from J, leaving 7 bases between them. CDR3 DNA: TGTGCCAGCAGTGTTCGGGGGAACACCGGGGAGCTGTTTTTT. Translating gives CASSVRGNTGELFF.

This chain connects TRBV27 to TRBJ1-6; possible D gene TRBD1, 5 bases. CDR3 size: 14 residues. CDR1 and CDR2 from the germline V gene are MNHEY and SMNVEV (reference sequence). Trimming removed 2 bases at V and 12 bases at J, with 14 bases between. CDR3 sequence reads: CASSLQGLRVPLHF. CDR3 nucleotide sequence: TGTGCCAGCAGTTTACAGGGTTTAAGGGTACCCCTCCACTTT.

The chain joins TRBV9 to TRBJ1-2, with a possible D match to TRBD1 (6 bases). Per germline, CDR1 SGDLS and CDR2 YYNGEE. This CDR3 is 16 amino acids long. Between the trimmed V and J ends, which lost 1 base and 4 bases, there was a span of 17 bases. CDR3 nucleotides: TGTGCCAGCAGCGTAACATCGCAGGGGATTTCCTATGGCTACACCTTC. As protein: CASSVTSQGISYGYTF.

The table lists this clone with a count of one. The V call is TRBV4-2, the J call TRBJ2-1; 11 bases align to TRBD2. Per the germline V gene, CDR1 is LGHNA and CDR2 is YNFKEQ. This CDR3 has 16 amino acids. Unmatched junction bases numbered 6, after V lost 4 bases and J lost 4 bases. DNA for the CDR3: TGTGCCAGCAGCCGTGTACTAGCGGGGGAATACAATGAGCAGTTCTTC. It yields the protein CASSRVLAGEYNEQFF.

This clone was seen just once. The chain carries TRBV30 and TRBJ2-1; D may be TRBD1 (6 bases). CDR1 and CDR2 (germline): GTSNPN, SVGIG (reference sequence). With 0 bases removed from V and 0 bases from J, the gap between germline ends came to 15 bases. The CDR3 spans 17 residues. The CDR3 protein is CAWSVGGGPSSYNEQFF. DNA of the CDR3: TGTGCCTGGAGTGTAGGTGGGGGCCCCAGCTCCTACAATGAGCAGTTCTTC. Together with reference TRBV30 and TRBJ2-1, the CDR3 gives the full variable domain: SQTIHQWPATLVQPVGSPLSLECTVEGTSNPNLYWYRQAAGRGLQLLFYSVGIGQISSEVPQNLSASRPQDRQFILSSKKLLLSDSGFYLCAWSVGGGPSSYNEQFFGPGTRLTVL.

The J gene is TRBJ2-1, the V gene TRBV2, with TRBD1 matching over 7 bases. Trimming at V came to 6 bases and at J to 2 bases, leaving 4 bases not matched to a gene. Germline V gene lookup returns CDR1 SNHLY and CDR2 FYNNEI. The CDR3 is made up of 14 amino acids. CDR3 amino acids: CASRGDSAYNEQFF. CDR3 nucleotide sequence: TGTGCCAGCAGGGGGGACAGCGCCTACAATGAGCAGTTCTTC.

This sequence joins TRBV10-2 and TRBJ2-3; 16 bases agree with TRBD2. CDR1 WSHSY and CDR2 SAAADI come from the germline V gene. The CDR3 sequence is 17 residues long. Germline trimming cut 8 bases from V and 7 bases from J; bases unmatched to any gene: 12. CDR3 sequence reads: CASQGTSGGAGYHTQYF. The DNA for the CDR3 is TGCGCCAGCCAGGGGACTAGCGGGGGGGCGGGCTATCATACGCAGTATTTT.

J is TRBJ1-6 and V is TRBV7-2; no definite D call. CDR1 and CDR2 (germline): SGHTA, FQGNSA. Trimming stripped 5 bases from V and 7 bases from J, with 18 bases between. The CDR3 contains 16 residues. The CDR3 sequence: CASSQGGIRVNSPLHF. Written as DNA, the CDR3 is TGTGCCAGCAGCCAAGGAGGGATCCGGGTCAATTCACCCCTCCACTTT.

This chain connects TRBV7-6 to TRBJ2-7; 8 bases fit TRBD1. This CDR3 has 17 residues. Trimming cost V 5 bases and J 4 bases; bases outside gene matches: 16. CDR1 is SGHVS and CDR2 is FNYEAQ in the germline V gene. CDR3 sequence reads: CASSDTVGDRRSYEQYF. The CDR3, as DNA: TGTGCCAGCAGCGATACGGTTGGGGACAGGAGATCGTACGAGCAGTACTTC.